Following are 26 T cell receptor beta chains from one sample sequenced in a study of cytomegalovirus exposure and HLA in healthy donors. Use of 60 Vbeta and 13 Jbeta primers characterized the PCR. Assay: immunoSEQ multiplex PCR; the TCRdb copy retains only in-frame clones and omits some. The table has about 160,000 clones, roughly 80% seen once. Sequenced input: PBMCs. These TCRs come from a female donor in good health and CMV-seronegative.

The chain is built from TRBV19 and TRBJ1-6, with D perhaps TRBD1 (5 bases). The CDR3 is 15 amino acids. Trimming took 4 bases from V and 9 from J, leaving 16 bases between them. Germline-derived CDR1 and CDR2 are LNHDA and SQIVND (reference sequence). The CDR3: CASSNAQGMGSPLHF. The CDR3 nucleotides read TGTGCCAGTAGTAATGCGCAGGGCATGGGTTCACCCCTCCACTTT.

The chain has TRBV30 and TRBJ1-2; maybe TRBD1 (5 bases). The CDR3 sequence is 13 residues long. V lost 3 bases to trimming and J lost 2 bases, with 10 bases between them. From germline, CDR1 is GTSNPN and CDR2 SVGIG (reference sequence). CDR3 sequence reads: CAWRRGGNYGYTF. CDR3 bases: TGTGCCTGGAGGCGGGGGGGAAACTATGGCTACACCTTC.

The sample holds one count of this clone. The genes are TRBV9 and TRBJ2-1; 10 bases match TRBD2. This CDR3 comprises 16 residues. Looked up from germline, CDR1 is SGDLS and CDR2 is YYNGEE. Losses at the gene ends were 4 bases for V and 2 bases for J; bases not matched to a gene: 6. CDR3 nucleotide sequence: TGTGCCAGCAGCCCCGTACTAGCGGGAACCTACAATGAGCAGTTCTTC. Its translation: CASSPVLAGTYNEQFF.

The rearrangement joins TRBV27 to TRBJ1-1, with a tentative D call TRBD1 (5 bases). Trimming removed 5 bases at V and 5 bases at J, with 9 bases between. This CDR3 has 12 amino acids. Germline V gives CDR1 MNHEY, CDR2 SMNVEV (reference sequence). The CDR3 DNA is TGTGCCAGCAGTCCACGACAGACTGAAGCTTTCTTT. Protein sequence: CASSPRQTEAFF.

The chain employs TRBV30 and TRBJ1-6, with TRBD1 as a possible D gene (5 bases). The ends were cut back, 0 bases at V and 9 bases at J, with 12 bases in the middle. Germline V gives CDR1 GTSNPN, CDR2 SVGIG (reference sequence). This CDR3 is 14 amino acids long. The CDR3 sequence is CAWSVSSRASPLHF. The CDR3, as DNA: TGTGCCTGGAGTGTATCGAGCAGGGCTTCACCCCTCCACTTT. The entire variable domain, with the rest obtained from reference TRBV30 and TRBJ1-6, is as follows: SQTIHQWPATLVQPVGSPLSLECTVEGTSNPNLYWYRQAAGRGLQLLFYSVGIGQISSEVPQNLSASRPQDRQFILSSKKLLLSDSGFYLCAWSVSSRASPLHFGNGTRLTVT.

There are a few counts of this clone. The V and J genes are TRBV6-5 and TRBJ1-5, with D possibly TRBD1 on 5 matching bases. Germline V CDR1 and CDR2: MNHEY, SVGAGI. With 5 bases removed from V and 4 bases from J, the gap between germline ends came to 12 bases. CDR3 length equals 14 residues. CDR3 bases: TGTGCCAGCAGTAATAAGGGGATTAATCAGCCCCAGCATTTT. It translates to CASSNKGINQPQHF.

This clone was observed a handful of times. This likely stems from a read error, as it lies one base from a far larger clone. This chain uses TRBV6-1 with TRBJ2-6; D is uncertain. The CDR3 runs to 16 residues. Germline loops: CDR1 MNHNS, CDR2 SASEGT. CDR3 in DNA: TGTGCCGGCAGTGCCCAAGACGGGTCTGGGGCCAACGTCCTGACTTTC. Its translation: CAGSAQDGSGANVLTF.

This chain uses TRBV7-2 with TRBJ2-3; 8 bases fit TRBD2. V lost 5 bases and J lost 2; bases outside the gene matches: 9. From germline, CDR1 is SGHTA and CDR2 FQGNSA. The CDR3 spans 16 residues. The DNA of the CDR3 is TGTGCCAGCAGCGCCCGACTAGCGAGAAACACAGATACGCAGTATTTT. Amino acid sequence: CASSARLARNTDTQYF.

The genes are TRBV19 and TRBJ2-5; 7 bases agree with TRBD1. V gave up 5 bases and J gave up 4 bases; unmatched junction bases: 13. Germline V gene data show CDR1 as LNHDA and CDR2 as SQIVND (reference sequence). The CDR3 runs to 16 residues. CDR3 nucleotide sequence: TGTGCCAGTAGTGTTATAGGGGGCTTTTCGGGAGAGACCCAGTACTTC. This codes for CASSVIGGFSGETQYF.

The rearrangement uses TRBV6-1 and TRBJ2-5, with D unresolved. There are 13 residues in the CDR3. V was clipped by 4 bases and J by 2 bases, with 8 bases between them. Germline V CDR1 and CDR2: MNHNS, SASEGT. In DNA, the CDR3 is TGTGCCAGCAGTGGCCAGGCACAAGAGACCCAGTACTTC. Amino acids: CASSGQAQETQYF.

This clone came up once. This CDR3 is also generated by other DNA sequences in the sample. V gene TRBV5-4 combines with J gene TRBJ2-5, with TRBD2 matching 12 bases. V lost 3 bases, J lost 2 bases, and 2 bases stayed unmatched. The CDR3 totals 15 residues. Germline V gives CDR1 SGHNT, CDR2 YYREEE (reference sequence). This chain's CDR3 is CASSWGTSGQETQYF. The CDR3, as DNA: TGTGCCAGCAGCTGGGGGACTAGCGGGCAAGAGACCCAGTACTTC.

CDR3 sequence (DNA): TGTGCCAGCAGCCCCGGACAGGGAGGGGACTATGGCTACACCTTC. Translation gives CASSPGQGGDYGYTF. V is TRBV7-3 and J is TRBJ1-2; 8 bases are shared with TRBD1. From germline, CDR1 is SGHTA and CDR2 FQGTGA. CDR3 length: 15 residues. V shed 5 bases, J shed 3 bases, and the junction held 8 bases outside the gene matches.

The chain has TRBV7-9 and TRBJ2-7, with D possibly TRBD1 on 6 matching bases. Per the germline V gene, CDR1 is SEHNR and CDR2 is FQNEAQ (reference sequence). The CDR3 loop spans 15 amino acids. Trimming removed 1 base at V and 5 bases at J, with 15 bases between. CDR3 amino acids: CASSLVRGDLNEQYF. The DNA for the CDR3 is TGTGCCAGCAGCTTAGTCAGGGGCGATTTGAACGAGCAGTACTTC.

This chain joins TRBV19 and TRBJ1-1; D is undetermined. This CDR3 spans 13 amino acids. V was clipped by 11 bases and J by 6 bases, with 19 bases between them. Per germline, CDR1 LNHDA and CDR2 SQIVND (reference sequence). CDR3 coding DNA: TGTGCCTCAACCGTGGGCTGGGCAGCTGAAGCTTTCTTT. This codes for CASTVGWAAEAFF. Complete variable domain (other parts from reference TRBV19 and TRBJ1-1): DGGITQSPKYLFRKEGQNVTLSCEQNLNHDAMYWYRQDPGQGLRLIYYSQIVNDFQKGDIAEGYSVSREKKESFPLTVTSAQKNPTAFYLCASTVGWAAEAFFGQGTRLTVV.

The genes are TRBV6-7 and TRBJ2-7; TRBD1 aligns across 10 bases. TRBV6-7 is annotated as an ORF whose role is uncertain. The CDR3 has 15 amino acids. Trimming cost V 4 bases and J 2 bases; bases outside gene matches: 5. For the CDR3, the DNA is TGTGCCAGCAGTTCCGGACAGGGGGTGGCCTACGAGCAGTACTTC. It yields the protein CASSSGQGVAYEQYF.

This clone came up a few times. Distinct nucleotide sequences in the sample also encode this CDR3. The chain recombines TRBV30 with TRBJ1-1; D not resolved. The CDR3 length is 13 residues. From germline, CDR1 is GTSNPN and CDR2 SVGIG (reference sequence). Trimming left V 0 bases short and J 0 bases short, with 5 bases between. The DNA of the CDR3 is TGTGCCTGGAGTGTATCGGTGAACACTGAAGCTTTCTTT. Amino acid sequence: CAWSVSVNTEAFF.

The genes are TRBV21-1 and TRBJ2-4; whether TRBD1, the table's D call, matches the DNA was not checked. TRBV21-1 corresponds to a pseudogene. This CDR3 contains 19 residues. CDR3 coding DNA: TGTGCCAGCAGCACCAGGACAGGCGTTATTATACTAGCCAAAAACATTCAGTACTTC. Amino acid sequence: CASSTRTGVIILAKNIQYF.

The rearrangement joins TRBV18 to TRBJ1-3; D is ambiguous. Germline assignment: CDR1 KGHSH and CDR2 LQKENI. The CDR3 loop spans 17 amino acids. The V end lost 3 bases, the J end lost 4 bases, and 19 bases lay between the germline ends. The CDR3: CASSPTSPGGSGNTIYF. The CDR3 DNA reads as TGTGCCAGCTCACCCACCAGCCCAGGAGGATCAGGAAACACCATATATTTT.

This chain uses TRBV29-1 with TRBJ1-1; D remains ambiguous. Trimming removed 2 bases at V and 4 bases at J, with 11 bases between. This CDR3 has 13 residues. Germline CDR1 reads SQVTM; CDR2 reads ANQGSEA. In DNA form, the CDR3 reads TGCAGCGTTGAAAGTCGGAGACCCACTGAAGCTTTCTTT. Encoded protein: CSVESRRPTEAFF.

As for this clone: A read error may produce the germline difference seen at one junction end. The chain links TRBV30 to TRBJ2-6; D might be TRBD1 (5 bases). The CDR3 is 15 residues long. The germline V gene has CDR1 GTSNPN and CDR2 SVGIG (reference sequence). CDR3 in amino acids: CAWGQHSVGANGLTF. The CDR3 nucleotides read TGTGCCTGGGGACAACACAGCGTTGGGGCCAACGGCCTGACTTTC. The full variable domain, in which reference TRBV30 and TRBJ2-6 provide the parts outside the CDR3, is SQTIHQWPATLVQPVGSPLSLECTVEGTSNPNLYWYRQAAGRGLQLLFYSVGIGQISSEVPQNLSASRPQDRQFILSSKKLLLSDSGFYLCAWGQHSVGANGLTFGAGSRLTVL.

This chain links TRBV7-2 with TRBJ1-1; D might be TRBD1 (6 bases). Germline V gene lookup returns CDR1 SGHTA and CDR2 FQGNSA. This CDR3 region has 13 residues. V lost 3 bases to trimming and J lost 4 bases, with 9 bases between them. The CDR3 bases are TGTGCCAGCAGCTTGGGGGGGGCCACTGAAGCTTTCTTT. Protein product: CASSLGGATEAFF.

The CDR3 spells CASGLVTGTWGNQPQHF. In DNA, the CDR3 is TGTGCTAGTGGTTTGGTCACCGGGACTTGGGGCAATCAGCCCCAGCATTTT. The V gene is TRBV12-5, the J gene TRBJ1-5, with D tentatively TRBD1 (5 bases). The length of the CDR3 is 17 residues. The V gene lost 0 bases and the J gene lost 2 bases, with 14 bases spanning the gap. Per germline, CDR1 LGHNT and CDR2 FRNRAP.

This clone was picked up a small number of times. The chain has TRBV5-1 and TRBJ2-3; 12 bases agree with TRBD2. The trim removed 4 bases at V and 3 bases at J, leaving 9 bases unmatched. CDR3 length: 17 amino acids. Germline assignment: CDR1 SGHRS and CDR2 YFSETQ. The CDR3 spells CASSIGTSGSLTDTQYF. In DNA, the CDR3 is TGCGCCAGCAGCATCGGGACTAGCGGGTCTTTAACAGATACGCAGTATTTT.

The chain links TRBV9 to TRBJ2-7; unclear D gene. The V end lost 2 bases, the J end lost 0 bases, and 12 bases lay between the germline ends. The CDR3 extends over 15 amino acids. The germline gives CDR1 SGDLS, CDR2 YYNGEE. The CDR3 coding sequence is TGTGCCAGCAGCGTGAGTGGAAGGAGCTCCTACGAGCAGTACTTC. Its translation: CASSVSGRSSYEQYF.

This chain connects TRBV5-1 to TRBJ2-1, with 7 bases matching TRBD2. V lost 4 bases and J lost 6; bases outside the gene matches: 10. This CDR3 spans 15 amino acids. Per germline, CDR1 SGHRS and CDR2 YFSETQ. The CDR3 DNA follows: TGCGCCAGCAGCGGGGGGGTGGGTAGTGGCAATGAGCAGTTCTTC. It specifies CASSGGVGSGNEQFF.

The rearrangement joins TRBV10-1 to TRBJ2-7, with 7 positions matching TRBD2. The germline V gene has CDR1 WNHNN and CDR2 SYGVQD (reference sequence). There are 14 residues in the CDR3. Trimming removed 4 bases from V and 2 bases from J; junction bases left unmatched: 5. The CDR3 nucleotides read TGCGCCAGCAGTGCACGGGGGGTCACCTACGAGCAGTACTTC. Its protein is CASSARGVTYEQYF.